This T cell receptor beta chain came from a study of tumor-infiltrating lymphocytes in primary liver carcinoma. Germline CDR1 and CDR2: SGHAT and FQDESV (reference sequence). Both ends counted, the CDR3 spans 13 residues. cDNA specific to TCR beta was made from around 470 ng of total RNA, with a constant-region primer employed for priming. ARM-PCR was slightly modified, and three nested multiplex PCR rounds with it gave rise to the TCR beta libraries. TRBV1-TRBV30 forward primers paired with a C-beta reverse primer drove the first two PCR rounds, approximately 11 cycles each. TCRdb analysed the multiplex PCR reads with MiXCR anew, one entry per CDR3 protein. The sample contains more than 30,000 distinct CDR3 sequences, more than 70% of which appear only once. Unsorted bulk tissue (roughly 17-34 mg) underwent RNA and DNA co-extraction. This clonotype has more than one count but fewer than ten. No conserved phenylalanine or tryptophan ends this CDR3, so it is likely a read error. Because the CDR3's place on the DNA is in doubt, the DNA is left out and the CDR3 is given as listed by TCRdb.

The chain uses TRBV11-1 and TRBJ2-7. The clonotype was recovered from a man between 40 and 49 years old with primary liver carcinoma and hepatitis B virus infection. The specimen was tumor-adjacent normal liver tissue. The CDR3 protein is CASRGKRSCEQYS.